These T cell receptor beta chains were read from a single sample in a study of response to subunit inactivated influenza vaccine. TCRdb fed the RT-PCR reads into MiXCR, producing one record per CDR3 protein. The repertoire consists of roughly 700,000 distinct CDR3 sequences, with about 15% occurring once and the leading ten covering about 9.9%. The starting material was PBMCs from blood, obtained less than 13 days after vaccination. These receptors all come from a man aged 45 to 65 who received an inactivated influenza vaccine. Each CDR3 is given with its conserved first and last residue. D genes are given only for firm matches. Only some rows state a clone size, as once, few, many or a class for expanded clones.

V gene	D gene	clone size	J gene	CDR3 protein	CDR3 DNA
TRBV29-1	NA	few	TRBJ1-2	CSVEDGRARDGYTF	TGCAGCGTTGAAGATGGCAGGGCCAGGGATGGCTACACCTTC
TRBV5-5	NA	few	TRBJ1-1	CASSLLDISSRNTEAFF	TGTGCCAGCAGCCTCTTGGACATTTCTTCCAGGAACACTGAAGCTTTCTTT
TRBV6-5	NA	NA	TRBJ2-7	CASSYSTNAATEQYF	TGTGCCAGCAGTTACTCGACAAACGCGGCTACCGAGCAGTACTTC
TRBV7-9	NA	NA	TRBJ1-1	CASTPWGGNTEAFF	TGTGCCAGCACCCCCTGGGGGGGGAACACTGAAGCTTTCTTT
TRBV7-2	NA	NA	TRBJ1-4	CASSLFYGGNEKLFF	TGTGCCAGCAGCTTATTTTATGGGGGTAATGAAAAACTGTTTTTT
TRBV20-1	TRBD1	NA	TRBJ1-1	CSAREAYRTGWISEAFF	TGCAGTGCTAGAGAGGCATATAGGACAGGGTGGATATCCGAAGCTTTCTTT
TRBV3-1	TRBD1	NA	TRBJ1-4	CASSQVSRGIGKLFF	TGTGCCAGCAGCCAAGTAAGCAGGGGGATTGGAAAACTGTTTTTT
TRBV3-1	NA	NA	TRBJ2-5	CASNSWGQETQYF	TGTGCCAGCAATTCCTGGGGCCAAGAGACCCAGTACTTC
TRBV7-6	TRBD2	NA	TRBJ2-1	CASSLVQRGYNEQFF	TGTGCCAGCAGCTTAGTACAGCGGGGGTACAATGAGCAGTTCTTC
TRBV7-2	NA	NA	TRBJ2-1	CASSSASEQFF	TGTGCCAGCAGCTCAGCTAGTGAGCAGTTCTTC
TRBV14	NA	few	TRBJ2-1	CASSPPGGRQFF	TGTGCCAGCAGCCCCCCTGGGGGACGGCAGTTCTTC
TRBV27	TRBD2	NA	TRBJ2-1	CASSRLAGVRNEQFF	TGTGCCAGCAGTAGACTAGCGGGAGTTCGAAATGAGCAGTTCTTC
TRBV5-1	TRBD1	few	TRBJ1-1	CASRGWRDRGEWTEAFF	TGCGCCAGCAGAGGGTGGAGGGACAGGGGCGAATGGACTGAAGCTTTCTTT
TRBV29-1	TRBD1	few	TRBJ2-3	CSVGVTGGFQYF	TGCAGCGTTGGGGTGACAGGGGGCTTTCAGTATTTT
TRBV19	TRBD2	few	TRBJ2-1	CASSMGLAGKNEQFF	TGTGCCAGTAGTATGGGACTAGCGGGGAAAAATGAGCAGTTCTTC
TRBV20-1	NA	NA	TRBJ2-5	CSARSVATEQETQYF	TGCAGTGCTAGAAGCGTGGCGACAGAACAAGAGACCCAGTACTTC
TRBV29-1	TRBD1	many	TRBJ2-1	CSSLPETGSYNEQFF	TGCAGCTCCCTCCCCGAGACAGGGTCCTACAATGAGCAGTTCTTC
TRBV4-1	TRBD1	NA	TRBJ2-7	CASSPEPPGQANEQYF	TGCGCCAGCAGCCCCGAACCGCCGGGACAGGCGAACGAGCAGTACTTC
TRBV7-2	NA	few	TRBJ2-2	CASSWTTTGELFF	TGTGCCAGCAGCTGGACAACCACCGGGGAGCTGTTTTTT
TRBV10-3	NA	NA	TRBJ1-1	CAISEQYTEAFF	TGTGCCATCAGTGAACAGTACACTGAAGCTTTCTTT
TRBV20-1	NA	few	TRBJ2-1	CSAEGGLNNEQFF	TGCAGTGCGGAAGGCGGTCTTAACAATGAGCAGTTCTTC
TRBV12-3/TRBV12-4	NA	NA	TRBJ2-7	CASSLAPAYEQYF	TGTGCCAGCAGTTTAGCACCCGCCTACGAGCAGTACTTC
TRBV2	NA	NA	TRBJ2-7	CASNPGPGAEQYF	TGTGCCAGCAACCCGGGACCCGGGGCTGAGCAGTACTTC
TRBV2	NA	NA	TRBJ1-6	CASSAGPASPLHF	TGTGCCAGCAGTGCGGGGCCGGCTTCACCCCTCCACTTT
TRBV20-1	NA	few	TRBJ2-7	CSARDQTYEQYF	TGCAGTGCTAGAGATCAGACGTACGAGCAGTACTTC
TRBV12-3/TRBV12-4	NA	NA	TRBJ2-5	CASSFNWEETQYF	TGTGCCAGCAGCTTCAACTGGGAAGAGACCCAGTACTTC
TRBV5-6	NA	few	TRBJ2-1	CASRGAPGIEFF	TGTGCCAGCAGGGGGGCGCCAGGGATAGAGTTCTTC
TRBV5-1	NA	NA	TRBJ2-1	CASSLTSSANEQFF	TGCGCCAGCAGCCTAACCTCTAGCGCCAATGAGCAGTTCTTC
TRBV11-2	NA	NA	TRBJ2-1	CASSLVGWTGNHNEQFF	TGTGCCAGCAGCTTAGTAGGCTGGACTGGAAACCACAATGAGCAGTTCTTC
TRBV27	NA	NA	TRBJ2-5	CASSLSSDARGRTQYF	TGTGCCAGCAGTTTATCGAGTGACGCTAGGGGCCGAACCCAGTACTTC
TRBV9	NA	few	TRBJ1-6	CASSSGVMGSPLHF	TGTGCCAGCAGCTCAGGGGTGATGGGTTCACCCCTCCACTTT
TRBV29-1	NA	few	TRBJ2-6	CSVVRVRANVLTF	TGCAGCGTTGTTCGAGTTAGGGCCAACGTCCTGACTTTC